Following are 24 T cell receptor beta chains from one sample sequenced in a study of CD8+ T cells in alopecia areata. RNA was isolated and reverse transcribed to cDNA, the sequencing template. Assay: immunoSEQ multiplex PCR; the TCRdb copy retains only in-frame clones and omits some. The sample includes some 190,000 clones, approximately 61% of them seen just once. The treatment denotes: oral pan-JAK inhibitor, 5-10 mg twice daily. Source: CD4+ T cells sorted from blood, taken at week 24, from a patient treated with tofacitinib. These receptors were obtained from a human donor with alopecia areata.

The chain links TRBV6-1 to TRBJ2-5; the D is unclear. Looked up from germline, CDR1 is MNHNS and CDR2 is SASEGT. This CDR3 spans 14 amino acids. The germline V and J ends were trimmed by 8 bases and 4 bases, with 17 bases remaining between them. The CDR3 DNA sequence: TGTGCCAGCGGCGAAGGAAGAGGAACAGAGACCCAGTACTTC. It specifies CASGEGRGTETQYF.

This sequence joins TRBV5-1 and TRBJ2-7; the match to TRBD1 covers 7 bases. This CDR3 has 15 residues. Trimming took 0 bases from V and 3 from J; bases not matched to a gene: 6. Germline V lookup: CDR1 SGHRS, CDR2 YFSETQ. The DNA of the CDR3 is TGCGCCAGCAGCTTGGGACAGGGAGAGATCTACGAGCAGTACTTC. Protein product: CASSLGQGEIYEQYF.

The chain uses TRBV5-1 and TRBJ1-1; D is perhaps TRBD1 (6 bases). The germline V gene has CDR1 SGHRS and CDR2 YFSETQ. This CDR3 is 14 amino acids long. V was cut by 4 bases and J by 1 base, with 11 bases left in between. As DNA, the CDR3 is TGCGCCAGCAGCATGACAGGTGGGAACACTGAAGCTTTCTTT. Translation gives CASSMTGGNTEAFF.

The chain links TRBV29-1 to TRBJ2-7; D remains unclear. CDR1 is SQVTM and CDR2 is ANQGSEA in the germline V gene. Trimming took 4 bases from V and 4 from J, leaving 23 bases between them. This CDR3 spans 16 amino acids. In DNA form, the CDR3 reads TGCAGCGTTGGGTACCGAGACTCTCAGGCCCCTTACGAGCAGTACTTC. Its translation is CSVGYRDSQAPYEQYF.

This clone showed up just a few times. The chain employs TRBV30 and TRBJ2-6; D is uncertain. Trimming removed 3 bases at V and 2 bases at J, with 5 bases between. Germline V CDR1 and CDR2: GTSNPN, SVGIG (reference sequence). The CDR3 is 13 amino acids. The CDR3 DNA sequence: TGTGCCTGGAGACAGCCTGGGGCCAACGTCCTGACTTTC. Protein: CAWRQPGANVLTF.

The chain couples TRBV5-6 to TRBJ1-6, with D tentatively TRBD1 (5 bases). The CDR3 is 16 residues long. V was clipped by 1 base and J by 2 bases, with 10 bases between them. The germline V gene has CDR1 SGHDT and CDR2 YYEEEE. For the CDR3, the DNA is TGTGCCAGCAGCTTGTCGGGGGGTCCCTATAATTCACCCCTCCACTTT. Encoded protein: CASSLSGGPYNSPLHF.

This clone was detected only once. The V call is TRBV28, the J call TRBJ1-5; 9 bases line up with TRBD1. The CDR3 is made up of 14 amino acids. With V trimmed by 8 bases and J by 4 bases, 6 bases remained unmatched. Germline V lookup: CDR1 MDHEN, CDR2 SYDVKM. The CDR3 spells CASLAGTGNQPQHF. In DNA form, the CDR3 reads TGTGCCAGCCTAGCCGGGACAGGGAATCAGCCCCAGCATTTT.

This clone was seen at least ten times. The genes are TRBV30 and TRBJ1-3; 7 bases line up with TRBD1. The length of the CDR3 is 16 residues. V was pared by 1 base and J by 0 bases, with 6 bases of the junction left unmatched. Germline V lookup: CDR1 GTSNPN, CDR2 SVGIG (reference sequence). CDR3 sequence: CAWSGGTVSSGNTIYF. CDR3 bases: TGTGCCTGGAGTGGTGGGACAGTTAGCTCTGGAAACACCATATATTTT.

The V call is TRBV27, the J call TRBJ1-4, with D maybe TRBD1 (5 bases). Trimming stripped 4 bases from V and 6 bases from J, with 12 bases between. The CDR3 spans 14 residues. Germline V gives CDR1 MNHEY, CDR2 SMNVEV (reference sequence). Here the CDR3 reads CASSWSGLHEKLFF. The CDR3 DNA follows: TGTGCCAGCAGTTGGTCGGGACTTCATGAAAAACTGTTTTTT.

CDR3 nucleotide sequence: TGTGCCATTACCCTTGTTGCTGGCGGCCATGGCTACACCTTC. This codes for CAITLVAGGHGYTF. This rearrangement joins TRBV10-3 to TRBJ1-2; no clear D. Trimming removed 9 bases from V and 6 bases from J, with 20 bases in between. The V gene's germline CDR1 is ENHRY and CDR2 SYGVKD. The CDR3 sequence is 14 residues long.

In this sample, this clone turned up many times. The chain recombines TRBV5-6 with TRBJ2-4, with 10 bases fitting TRBD1. Germline V lookup: CDR1 SGHDT, CDR2 YYEEEE. This CDR3 region has 14 residues. With 4 bases clipped from V and 5 bases from J, the junction kept 3 bases outside the gene matches. The CDR3 sequence is CASSVDRGENIQYF. The CDR3 region has the DNA TGTGCCAGCAGCGTGGACAGGGGGGAAAACATTCAGTACTTC.

The sample holds a few counts of this clone. This rearrangement joins TRBV30 to TRBJ2-2; D is unresolved. The CDR3 loop spans 12 amino acids. With 3 bases removed from V and 2 bases from J, the gap between germline ends came to 4 bases. Germline-derived CDR1 and CDR2 are GTSNPN and SVGIG (reference sequence). CDR3: CAWRVNTGELFF. The CDR3 DNA reads as TGTGCCTGGAGGGTCAACACCGGGGAGCTGTTTTTT. Combining the CDR3 with reference TRBV30 and TRBJ2-2 gives the whole variable domain SQTIHQWPATLVQPVGSPLSLECTVEGTSNPNLYWYRQAAGRGLQLLFYSVGIGQISSEVPQNLSASRPQDRQFILSSKKLLLSDSGFYLCAWRVNTGELFFGEGSRLTVL.

In regard to this clone: The DNA is omitted, as the CDR3 cannot be located on it reliably, and the CDR3 follows TCRdb's listing. This rearrangement joins TRBV6-1 to TRBJ1-1. Ends included, the CDR3 has 13 residues. Germline values: CDR1 MNHNS, CDR2 SASEGT. Here the CDR3 reads CASILGWDTEAFF.

The chain has TRBV29-1 and TRBJ1-2; TRBD1 matches at 8 bases. CDR3 length equals 12 residues. Germline V CDR1 and CDR2: SQVTM, ANQGSEA. V lost 7 bases to trimming and J lost 4 bases; unmatched junction nucleotides: 5. In DNA, the CDR3 is TGCAGCGGGATGACAGGGGTCTATGGCTACACCTTC. Its protein product is CSGMTGVYGYTF.

The chain couples TRBV4-3 to TRBJ1-2; no firm D call. CDR3 length equals 15 residues. V was trimmed by 1 base and J by 4 bases, leaving 13 bases between them. The V gene's germline CDR1 is LGHNA and CDR2 YSLEER. Here the CDR3 reads CASSQAADGLYGYTF. CDR3 DNA: TGCGCCAGCAGCCAAGCCGCGGATGGCCTCTATGGCTACACCTTC.

The V call is TRBV30, the J call TRBJ1-1, with unresolved D. With 3 bases removed from V and 0 bases from J, the gap between germline ends came to 14 bases. Germline CDR1 GTSNPN, CDR2 SVGIG (reference sequence). This CDR3 is 15 amino acids long. CDR3 sequence (DNA): TGTGCCTGGAGCCCAACTCCACCGATGAACACTGAAGCTTTCTTT. It yields the protein CAWSPTPPMNTEAFF.

There are a few counts of this clone. The chain has TRBV29-1 and TRBJ1-1, with D unclear. The CDR3 has 14 amino acids. Germline CDR1 and CDR2: SQVTM and ANQGSEA. V was pared by 7 bases and J by 4 bases, with 19 bases between. CDR3 sequence (DNA): TGCAGCGGACTCACCAATGGTTTGGGCACTGAAGCTTTCTTT. It is translated as CSGLTNGLGTEAFF.

The chain employs TRBV7-2 and TRBJ2-5, with D perhaps matching TRBD1 (6 bases). This CDR3 is 15 amino acids long. Trimming shortened V by 5 bases and J by 4 bases, and 17 bases separated the two germline ends. CDR1 is SGHTA and CDR2 is FQGNSA in the germline V gene. The CDR3 DNA sequence: TGTGCCAGCAGCCTTCCTTCAGGGGCAGGAGAGACCCAGTACTTC. Residues: CASSLPSGAGETQYF. The variable domain in full, completed from reference TRBV7-2 and TRBJ2-5, reads GAGVSQSPSNKVTEKGKDVELRCDPISGHTALYWYRQSLGQGLEFLIYFQGNSAPDKSGLPSDRFSAERTGGSVSTLTIQRTQQEDSAVYLCASSLPSGAGETQYFGPGTRLLVL.

The chain combines TRBV10-3 with TRBJ2-1; tentative D call: TRBD2 (6 bases). V was trimmed by 7 bases and J by 0 bases, leaving 19 bases between them. The germline V gene encodes CDR1 ENHRY and CDR2 SYGVKD. The CDR3 is 17 residues long. For the CDR3, the DNA is TGTGCCATCAAAAGTAGCGGCGAACCGAGCTCCTACAATGAGCAGTTCTTC. Its translation: CAIKSSGEPSSYNEQFF.

The chain couples TRBV9 to TRBJ2-7; D remains ambiguous. The CDR3 runs to 13 residues. Germline values: CDR1 SGDLS, CDR2 YYNGEE. Trimming cost V 10 bases and J 3 bases, with 17 bases left between them. The CDR3 loop reads CAGHVFANYEQYF. CDR3 nucleotide sequence: TGTGCCGGCCACGTATTCGCAAACTACGAGCAGTACTTC.

The chain combines TRBV28 with TRBJ2-5, with 8 bases that match TRBD2. V dropped 7 bases and J dropped 5; count of bases not matched to a gene: 12. The CDR3 extends over 15 amino acids. In germline, CDR1 is MDHEN, CDR2 SYDVKM. The CDR3 nucleotides read TGTGCCAGCACATCGGGGGGGACCAGGGGCGAGACCCAGTACTTC. Encoded protein: CASTSGGTRGETQYF.

V is TRBV30 and J is TRBJ2-6, with 8 bases that match TRBD1. The CDR3 is 17 amino acids. Germline V CDR1 and CDR2: GTSNPN, SVGIG (reference sequence). Trimming cost V 5 bases and J 0 bases; bases outside gene matches: 9. CDR3 amino acids: CAWRTDRGLSGANVLTF. For the CDR3, the DNA is TGTGCCTGGCGGACAGACAGGGGACTCTCTGGGGCCAACGTCCTGACTTTC.

The V gene is TRBV5-1, the J gene TRBJ2-3; D is possibly TRBD1 (5 bases). Germline CDR1 reads SGHRS; CDR2 reads YFSETQ. This CDR3 is 15 amino acids long. V gave up 0 bases and J gave up 7 bases, with 15 bases separating them. The chain's CDR3 is CASSLESGIGNTQYF. For the CDR3, the DNA is TGCGCCAGCAGCTTGGAATCAGGGATTGGAAATACGCAGTATTTT.

The gene calls are TRBV29-1 and TRBJ2-7; possibly TRBD2 for D (6 bases). The CDR3 length is 12 residues. With 6 bases removed from V and 3 bases from J, the gap between germline ends came to 12 bases. Germline-derived CDR1 and CDR2 are SQVTM and ANQGSEA. The CDR3 DNA sequence: TGCAGCGTCTCGACTAGGAACTACGAGCAGTACTTC. This translates into CSVSTRNYEQYF.